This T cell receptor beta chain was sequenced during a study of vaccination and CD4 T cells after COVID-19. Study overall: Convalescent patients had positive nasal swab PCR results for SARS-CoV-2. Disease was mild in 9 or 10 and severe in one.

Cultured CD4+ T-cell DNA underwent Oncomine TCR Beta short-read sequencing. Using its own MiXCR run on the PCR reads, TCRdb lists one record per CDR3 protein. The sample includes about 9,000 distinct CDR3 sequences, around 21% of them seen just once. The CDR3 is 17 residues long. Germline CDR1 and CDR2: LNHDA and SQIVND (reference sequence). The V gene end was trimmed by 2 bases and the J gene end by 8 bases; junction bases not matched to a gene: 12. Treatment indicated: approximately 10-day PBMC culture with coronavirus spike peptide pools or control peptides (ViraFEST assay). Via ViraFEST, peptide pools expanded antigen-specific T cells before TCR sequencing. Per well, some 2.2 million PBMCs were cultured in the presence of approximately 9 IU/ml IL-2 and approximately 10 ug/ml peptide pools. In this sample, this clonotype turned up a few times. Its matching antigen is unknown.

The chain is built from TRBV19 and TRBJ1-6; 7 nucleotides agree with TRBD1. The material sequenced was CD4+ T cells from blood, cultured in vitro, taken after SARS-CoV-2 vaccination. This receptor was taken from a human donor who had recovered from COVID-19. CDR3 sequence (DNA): TGTGCCAGTAGTATAATTCAACGACAGGGTTGGTATTCACCCCTCCACTTT. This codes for CASSIIQRQGWYSPLHF.